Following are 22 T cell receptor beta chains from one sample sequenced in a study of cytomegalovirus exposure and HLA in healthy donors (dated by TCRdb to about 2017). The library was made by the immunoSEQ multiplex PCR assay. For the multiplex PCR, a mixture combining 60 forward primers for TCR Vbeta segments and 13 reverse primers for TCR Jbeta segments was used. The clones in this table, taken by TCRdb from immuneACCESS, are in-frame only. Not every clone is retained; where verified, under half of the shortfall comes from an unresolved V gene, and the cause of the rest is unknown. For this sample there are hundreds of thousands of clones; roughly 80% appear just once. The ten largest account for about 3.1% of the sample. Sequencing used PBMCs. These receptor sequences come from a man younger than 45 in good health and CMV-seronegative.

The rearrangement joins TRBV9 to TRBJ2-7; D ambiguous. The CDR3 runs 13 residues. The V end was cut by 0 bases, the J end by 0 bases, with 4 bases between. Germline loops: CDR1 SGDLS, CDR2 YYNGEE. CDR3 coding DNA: TGTGCCAGCAGCGTAGCCAGCTCCTACGAGCAGTACTTC. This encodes CASSVASSYEQYF.

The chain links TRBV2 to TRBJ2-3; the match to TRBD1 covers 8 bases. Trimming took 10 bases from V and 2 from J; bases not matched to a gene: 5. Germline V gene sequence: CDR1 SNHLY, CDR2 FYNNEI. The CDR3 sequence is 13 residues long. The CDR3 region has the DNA TGTGCCACCACAGGGGGACCCACAGATACGCAGTATTTT. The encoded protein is CATTGGPTDTQYF. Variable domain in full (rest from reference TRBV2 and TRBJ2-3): EPEVTQTPSHQVTQMGQEVILRCVPISNHLYFYWYRQILGQKVEFLVSFYNNEISEKSEIFDDQFSVERPDGSNFTLKIRSTKLEDSAMYFCATTGGPTDTQYFGPGTRLTVL.

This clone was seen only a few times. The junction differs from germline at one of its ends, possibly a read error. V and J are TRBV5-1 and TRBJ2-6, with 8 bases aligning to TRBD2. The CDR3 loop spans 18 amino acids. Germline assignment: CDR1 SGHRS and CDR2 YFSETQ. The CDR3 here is CASSKHDVNPGGASVLTF. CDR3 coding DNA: TGCGCCAGCAGCAAACACGACGTTAATCCGGGGGGGGCCAGCGTCCTGACTTTC.

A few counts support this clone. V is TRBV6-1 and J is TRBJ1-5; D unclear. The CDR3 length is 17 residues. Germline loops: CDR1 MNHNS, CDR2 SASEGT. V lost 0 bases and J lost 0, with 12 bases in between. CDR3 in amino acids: CASSEARGSYSNQPQHF. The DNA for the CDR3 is TGTGCCAGCAGTGAAGCACGGGGAAGTTATAGCAATCAGCCCCAGCATTTT.

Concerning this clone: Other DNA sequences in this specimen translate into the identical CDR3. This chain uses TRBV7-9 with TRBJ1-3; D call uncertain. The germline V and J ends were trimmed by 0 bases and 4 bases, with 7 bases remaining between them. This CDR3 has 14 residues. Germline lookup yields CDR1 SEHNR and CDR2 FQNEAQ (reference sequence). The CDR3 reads CASSLAGGGNTIYF. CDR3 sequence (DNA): TGTGCCAGCAGCTTAGCGGGAGGGGGAAACACCATATATTTT.

The CDR3 region is CASSSGQTGYGYTF. Here the CDR3 DNA reads TGTGCCAGCAGTTCGGGACAGACGGGATATGGCTACACCTTC. The chain has TRBV27 and TRBJ1-2; 7 bases match TRBD1. Germline V CDR1 and CDR2: MNHEY, SMNVEV (reference sequence). J was trimmed by 5 bases and V by 4 bases; bases with no gene match: 7. This CDR3 is 14 amino acids long.

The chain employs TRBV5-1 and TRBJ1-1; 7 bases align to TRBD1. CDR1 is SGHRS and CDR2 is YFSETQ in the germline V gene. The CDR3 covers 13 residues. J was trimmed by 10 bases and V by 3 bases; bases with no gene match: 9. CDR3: CASSSRGDALAFF. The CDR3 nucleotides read TGCGCCAGCAGCTCCAGGGGGGACGCACTAGCTTTCTTT.

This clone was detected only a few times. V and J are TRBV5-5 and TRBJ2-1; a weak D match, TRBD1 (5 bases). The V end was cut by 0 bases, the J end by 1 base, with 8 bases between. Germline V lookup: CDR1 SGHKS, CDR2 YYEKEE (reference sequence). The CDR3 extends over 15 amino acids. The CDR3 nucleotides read TGTGCCAGCAGCTTGGGTGCAGGGTCCTACAATGAGCAGTTCTTC. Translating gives CASSLGAGSYNEQFF.

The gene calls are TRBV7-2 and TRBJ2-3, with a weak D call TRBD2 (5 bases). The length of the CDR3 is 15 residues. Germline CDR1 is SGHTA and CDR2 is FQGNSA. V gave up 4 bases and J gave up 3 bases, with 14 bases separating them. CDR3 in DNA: TGTGCCAGCAGCTCGGCATATCCGGGGACAGATACGCAGTATTTT. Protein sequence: CASSSAYPGTDTQYF.

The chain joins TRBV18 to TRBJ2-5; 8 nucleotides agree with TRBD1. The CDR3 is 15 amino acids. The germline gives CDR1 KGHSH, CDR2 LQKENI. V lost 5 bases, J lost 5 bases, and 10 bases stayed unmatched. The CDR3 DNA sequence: TGTGCCAGCTCAAGAGGACAGGGTTTATCGGAGACCCAGTACTTC. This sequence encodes CASSRGQGLSETQYF.

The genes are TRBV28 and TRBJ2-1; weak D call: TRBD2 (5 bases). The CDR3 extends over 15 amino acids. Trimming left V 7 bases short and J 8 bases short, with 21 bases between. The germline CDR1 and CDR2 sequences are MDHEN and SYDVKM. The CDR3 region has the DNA TGTGCCAGCACCCCCTCGGGGTTCTTAGTCGATGAGCAGTTCTTC. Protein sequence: CASTPSGFLVDEQFF. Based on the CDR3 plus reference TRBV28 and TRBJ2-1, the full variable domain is DVKVTQSSRYLVKRTGEKVFLECVQDMDHENMFWYRQDPGLGLRLIYFSYDVKMKEKGDIPEGYSVSREKKERFSLILESASTNQTSMYLCASTPSGFLVDEQFFGPGTRLTVL.

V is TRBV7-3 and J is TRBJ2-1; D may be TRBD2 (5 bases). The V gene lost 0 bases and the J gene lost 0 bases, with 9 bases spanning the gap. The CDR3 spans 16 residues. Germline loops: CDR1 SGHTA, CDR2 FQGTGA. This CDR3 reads CASSLTGVSSYNEQFF. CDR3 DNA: TGTGCCAGCAGCTTAACCGGGGTGAGCTCCTACAATGAGCAGTTCTTC.

The CDR3 nucleotides are TGTGCCAGCAGTGGAGCGGGGGCTTCTTACGAGCAGTACTTC. Translation: CASSGAGASYEQYF. The gene calls are TRBV6-5 and TRBJ2-7, with 8 bases aligning to TRBD2. From germline, CDR1 is MNHEY and CDR2 SVGAGI. The V segment lost 5 bases and the J segment 4 bases; nucleotides outside the gene matches: 7. The CDR3 is 14 amino acids.

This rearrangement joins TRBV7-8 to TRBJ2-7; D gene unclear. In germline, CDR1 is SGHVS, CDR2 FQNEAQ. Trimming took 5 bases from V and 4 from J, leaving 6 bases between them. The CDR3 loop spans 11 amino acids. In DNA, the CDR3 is TGTGCCAGCAGCGCGGAGTACGAGCAGTACTTC. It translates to CASSAEYEQYF.

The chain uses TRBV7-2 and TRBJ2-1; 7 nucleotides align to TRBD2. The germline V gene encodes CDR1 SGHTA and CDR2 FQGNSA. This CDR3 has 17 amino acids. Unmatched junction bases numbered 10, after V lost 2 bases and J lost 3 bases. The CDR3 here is CASSLTRLAAIYNEQFF. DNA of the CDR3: TGTGCCAGCAGCTTAACTCGGCTAGCGGCGATCTACAATGAGCAGTTCTTC.

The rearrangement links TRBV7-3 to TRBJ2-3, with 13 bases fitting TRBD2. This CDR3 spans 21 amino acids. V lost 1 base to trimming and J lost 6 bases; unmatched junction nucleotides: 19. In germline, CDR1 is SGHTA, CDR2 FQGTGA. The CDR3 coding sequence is TGTGCCAGCAGCTTAAATCGTTGGACTAGCGGGGGAGCAAACACACGGGATACGCAGTATTTT. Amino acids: CASSLNRWTSGGANTRDTQYF.

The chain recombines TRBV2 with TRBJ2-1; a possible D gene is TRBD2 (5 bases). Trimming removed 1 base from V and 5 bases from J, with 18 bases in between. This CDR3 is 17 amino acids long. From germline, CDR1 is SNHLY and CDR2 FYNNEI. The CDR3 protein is CASSEVASHPRDNEQFF. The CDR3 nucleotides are TGTGCCAGCAGTGAAGTGGCCAGCCACCCGAGGGACAATGAGCAGTTCTTC. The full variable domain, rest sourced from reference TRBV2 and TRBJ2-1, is EPEVTQTPSHQVTQMGQEVILRCVPISNHLYFYWYRQILGQKVEFLVSFYNNEISEKSEIFDDQFSVERPDGSNFTLKIRSTKLEDSAMYFCASSEVASHPRDNEQFFGPGTRLTVL.

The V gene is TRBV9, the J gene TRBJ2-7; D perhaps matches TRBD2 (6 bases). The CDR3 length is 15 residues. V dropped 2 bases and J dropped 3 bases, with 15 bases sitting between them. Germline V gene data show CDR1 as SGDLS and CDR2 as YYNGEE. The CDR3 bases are TGTGCCAGCAGCGTGGGATCCGGGAGTATCTACGAGCAGTACTTC. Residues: CASSVGSGSIYEQYF. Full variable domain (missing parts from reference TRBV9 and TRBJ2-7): DSGVTQTPKHLITATGQRVTLRCSPRSGDLSVYWYQQSLDQGLQFLIQYYNGEERAKGNILERFSAQQFPDLHSELNLSSLELGDSALYFCASSVGSGSIYEQYFGPGTRLTVT.

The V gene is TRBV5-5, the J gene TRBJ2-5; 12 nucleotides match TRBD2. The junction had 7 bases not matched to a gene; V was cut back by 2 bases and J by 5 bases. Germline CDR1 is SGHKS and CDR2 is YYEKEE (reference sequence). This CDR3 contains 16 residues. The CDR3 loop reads CASSFASGGAGETQYF. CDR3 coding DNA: TGTGCCAGCAGCTTCGCTAGCGGGGGGGCAGGGGAGACCCAGTACTTC. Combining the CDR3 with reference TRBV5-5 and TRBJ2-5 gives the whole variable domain DAGVTQSPTHLIKTRGQQVTLRCSPISGHKSVSWYQQVLGQGPQFIFQYYEKEERGRGNFPDRFSARQFPNYSSELNVNALLLGDSALYLCASSFASGGAGETQYFGPGTRLLVL.

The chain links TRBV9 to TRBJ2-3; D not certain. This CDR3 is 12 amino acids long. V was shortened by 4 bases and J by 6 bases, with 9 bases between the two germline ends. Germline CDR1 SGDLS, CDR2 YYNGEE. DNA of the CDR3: TGTGCCAGCAGCCCCCTCGGGGATACGCAGTATTTT. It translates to CASSPLGDTQYF.

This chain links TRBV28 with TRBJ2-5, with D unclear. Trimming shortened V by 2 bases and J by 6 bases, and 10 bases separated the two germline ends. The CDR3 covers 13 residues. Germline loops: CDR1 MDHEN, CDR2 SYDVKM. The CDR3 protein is CASSLVTPKTQYF. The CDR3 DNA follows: TGTGCCAGCAGTTTAGTGACACCCAAGACCCAGTACTTC.

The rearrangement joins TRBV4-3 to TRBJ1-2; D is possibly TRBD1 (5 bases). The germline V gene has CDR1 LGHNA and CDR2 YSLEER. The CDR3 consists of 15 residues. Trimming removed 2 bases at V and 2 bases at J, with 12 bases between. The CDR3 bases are TGCGCCAGCAGCCAAAGGACATTACCCAACTATGGCTACACCTTC. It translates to CASSQRTLPNYGYTF.